This entry describes one T cell receptor (beta chain). Looked up from germline, CDR1 is DFQATT and CDR2 is SNEGSKA (reference sequence). The CDR3 contains 11 residues. The V and J ends lost 3 bases and 3 bases respectively, with 6 bases between them. These data are taken from a study of OX40 agonist ivuxolimab in advanced cancers. Repertoires were generated with immunoSEQ multiplex PCR, while TCRdb's copy carries only in-frame clones and drops some. The data hold about 40,000 clones, with about 87% observed a single time. This sequence was found in an adult with an advanced solid tumor such as melanoma, head and neck, liver or kidney cancer. The specimen comprised CD4+ or CD8+ T cells sorted from blood, sampled in a trial of the OX40 agonist ivuxolimab. The V and J genes are TRBV20-1 and TRBJ2-7, with no clear D. This CDR3 is CSARHYYEQYF. CDR3 coding DNA: TGCAGTGCTAGGCACTACTACGAGCAGTACTTC.